This is a list of T cell receptor beta chains from one sample in a study of cytomegalovirus exposure and HLA in healthy donors. Using immunoSEQ multiplex PCR, the repertoire was profiled, and TCRdb retains in-frame clones only, with some absent. This sample has under 300,000 clones, with approximately 91% found just once. Sequenced input: PBMCs. The receptor source for this set is a girl aged 2 to 10 in good health and CMV-seronegative. The CDR3 runs from the conserved cysteine through the conserved F or W. D genes are given only for firm matches. Expanded clones get a size class; other rows say once, few or many, or leave the size out.

cdr3_nt cdr3_aa clone_size d_call j_call v_call
TGTGCCATCAGTGACCCGGACAGGACTGGAAACACCATATATTTT CAISDPDRTGNTIYF - TRBD1 TRBJ1-3 TRBV10-3
TGCAGCGTTGCTCCTCAGGGCTATGAGCAGTTCTTC CSVAPQGYEQFF - - TRBJ2-1 TRBV29-1
TGTGCCAGCGGCTCCCAGCAAGAGACCCAGTACTTC CASGSQQETQYF once - TRBJ2-5 TRBV6-8
TGTGCCAGCAGTATGCCCCCTACCAACGAGCAGTACTTC CASSMPPTNEQYF - - TRBJ2-7 TRBV2
TGTGCCACGGGGGCTAATGAAAAACTGTTTTTT CATGANEKLFF - - TRBJ1-4 TRBV10-3
TGTGCCACCAGCAGAGATCTGAGGGAGAGAACAGATACGCAGTATTTT CATSRDLRERTDTQYF - - TRBJ2-3 TRBV15
TGTGCCATCAGTGACGTCAGGGTTAGCACAGATACGCAGTATTTT CAISDVRVSTDTQYF - - TRBJ2-3 TRBV10-3
TGCGCCAGCAGCCCCGTTGGGGCCACTGAAGCTTTCTTT CASSPVGATEAFF - - TRBJ1-1 TRBV5-1
TGTGCCAGCAGAACAGGGGTCGCTGAAGCTTTCTTT CASRTGVAEAFF - TRBD1 TRBJ1-1 TRBV2
TGTGCCAGTAGTATAGGCAGGGCTGGGGACTATGGCTACACCTTC CASSIGRAGDYGYTF once - TRBJ1-2 TRBV19
TGTGCCAGCAGTTACACAGGCAGGAACACTGAAGCTTTCTTT CASSYTGRNTEAFF - - TRBJ1-1 TRBV6-5
TGTGCCAGCAGTGACCCCCCCACAGGGTTGAACACTGAAGCTTTCTTT CASSDPPTGLNTEAFF - - TRBJ1-1 TRBV6-1
TGTGCCTGGAGTGACGGGACTAGAAATGAGCAGTTCTTC CAWSDGTRNEQFF - TRBD2 TRBJ2-1 TRBV30
TGTGCCAGTAGTAGAAACCCAGGGGGGCTTAGCTATGGCTACACCTTC CASSRNPGGLSYGYTF - TRBD1 TRBJ1-2 TRBV19
TGTGCCAGCAGAACAGGGATTGTCACTGAAGCTTTCTTT CASRTGIVTEAFF few - TRBJ1-1 TRBV6-5
TGTGCCAGCAGCGGTCGGACAGGGAATCAGCCCCAGCATTTT CASSGRTGNQPQHF - TRBD1 TRBJ1-5 TRBV7-2
TGTGCCAGCAGATCTACTACAGAGACCCAGTACTTC CASRSTTETQYF - - TRBJ2-5 TRBV2
TGTGCCAGCAGTGATTATCGGGATGGCACTGAAGCTTTCTTT CASSDYRDGTEAFF - - TRBJ1-1 TRBV25-1
TGTGCCAGCAGCTCTAGGCACGAGCAGGGCGAGCAGTACTTC CASSSRHEQGEQYF - - TRBJ2-7 TRBV7-9
TGTGCCTGGAGTTTGGCCGGGACAAATGAAAAACTGTTTTTT CAWSLAGTNEKLFF - - TRBJ1-4 TRBV30
TGTGCCAGTAGTCCCGAGCGGCGAACCTACAATGAGCAGTTCTTC CASSPERRTYNEQFF - - TRBJ2-1 TRBV19
TGTGCCAGCAGCCTCCAGGTTGACACTGAAGCTTTCTTT CASSLQVDTEAFF once - TRBJ1-1 TRBV7-2
TGTGCCATCAGTGAGTCGGGAGGAGAGACCCAGTACTTC CAISESGGETQYF - - TRBJ2-5 TRBV10-3
TGTGCCAGCAGCGACGGACTAGCGGGGGGCACAGATACGCAGTATTTT CASSDGLAGGTDTQYF - TRBD2 TRBJ2-3 TRBV9
TGTGCCAGTAGTATAGGGGGACAGGGACTCTACGAGCAGTACTTC CASSIGGQGLYEQYF - TRBD1 TRBJ2-7 TRBV19
TGTGCCAGCAGCTCGGCAGGGGTTGCCACCGGGGAGCTGTTTTTT CASSSAGVATGELFF - - TRBJ2-2 TRBV5-5
TGTGCCAGCAACACAGGAGGGGGGGACTACGAGCAGTACTTC CASNTGGGDYEQYF - - TRBJ2-7 TRBV6-1
TGTGCCAGCAGCTTGGCGGCTAGCGGGAGAGGTCGCTACGAGCAGTACTTC CASSLAASGRGRYEQYF - TRBD2 TRBJ2-7 TRBV5-4
TGTGCCAGCAGCGCCCGGACTCTTAGCAATCAGCCCCAGCATTTT CASSARTLSNQPQHF - - TRBJ1-5 TRBV2
TGTGCCAGCAGTTGGGACAGATTGGGTCAGCCCCAGCATTTT CASSWDRLGQPQHF - TRBD1 TRBJ1-5 TRBV6-6
TGTGCCAGCAGCTTAGCACAGGGGCGAGGTCAGCCCCAGCATTTT CASSLAQGRGQPQHF - TRBD1 TRBJ1-5 TRBV7-2
TGCGCCAGCAGCCTACCTAGCGGGGGAAGCACCGGGGAGCTGTTTTTT CASSLPSGGSTGELFF - TRBD2 TRBJ2-2 TRBV4-1
TGTGCCAGCAGTTACGGACAGGGTGACGAGCAGTACTTC CASSYGQGDEQYF - TRBD1 TRBJ2-7 TRBV6-6
TGTGCCAGCAGTGATCCGGGACAGGTGAATGAGCAGTTCTTC CASSDPGQVNEQFF - TRBD1 TRBJ2-1 TRBV6-5
TGCAGCGTTCTGGTGCGGGGACTCACTTACGAGCAGTACTTC CSVLVRGLTYEQYF - - TRBJ2-7 TRBV29-1
TGTGCCAGCAGTTTATCGAGAACGTCTTCCTATGGCTACACCTTC CASSLSRTSSYGYTF - - TRBJ1-2 TRBV27
TGTGCCAGCAAGTCTAGTACGCCCTACGAGCAGTACTTC CASKSSTPYEQYF - - TRBJ2-7 TRBV6-5
TGTGCCAGCAGCTTAGTACTAGCCGGAGAGACCCAGTACTTC CASSLVLAGETQYF - - TRBJ2-5 TRBV7-9
TGTGCCAGCAGAGGTCTCGGCGGGGCCGCGAACACCGGGGAGCTGTTTTTT CASRGLGGAANTGELFF - - TRBJ2-2 TRBV9
TGTGCCAGCAGCCAAGGGACATTGGGTGAAAAACTGTTTTTT CASSQGTLGEKLFF - - TRBJ1-4 TRBV4-2
TGTGCTAGTGGTTTGGGCCTGACTAGCGGGGGGGCCGTTGAGCAGTTCTTC CASGLGLTSGGAVEQFF - TRBD2 TRBJ2-1 TRBV12-5
TGTGCCTGCACCACAGGAAGGAACACTGAAGCTTTCTTT CACTTGRNTEAFF - - TRBJ1-1 TRBV14
TGTGCCAGCTCACCACAAACCGGGACAGAAGAGACCCAGTACTTC CASSPQTGTEETQYF few TRBD1 TRBJ2-5 TRBV18
TGCAGCGTTGATCCGACAGGGACGAACACCGGGGAGCTGTTTTTT CSVDPTGTNTGELFF - TRBD1 TRBJ2-2 TRBV29-1
TGCGCCAGCATCCCTGGGTTGGGGGCCGAGGAAGAGACCCAGTACTTC CASIPGLGAEEETQYF - - TRBJ2-5 TRBV5-1
TGTGCCAGCAGCAGGGGAACCCTCCTGAACACTGAAGCTTTCTTT CASSRGTLLNTEAFF - - TRBJ1-1 TRBV5-4
TGTGCCAGCAGCATGCGGGGGGGGAAACGAGGGGATGAGCAGTTCTTC CASSMRGGKRGDEQFF once TRBD2 TRBJ2-1 TRBV7-9
TGTGCCAGCAGTTACTCGGAGTCCCGGGGCTCCTACGAGCAGTACTTC CASSYSESRGSYEQYF - - TRBJ2-7 TRBV6-5
TGTGCCAGCAGCGTGGGACAGGGGAGCTCCTACAATGAGCAGTTCTTC CASSVGQGSSYNEQFF - TRBD1 TRBJ2-1 TRBV9
TGTGCCAGCAGCGGCGAGAGCGGGAGGTACCCCCTCGGCATTCAGTACTTC CASSGESGRYPLGIQYF - TRBD2 TRBJ2-4 TRBV9
TGTGCCAGCAGCTTCAGCGACAGGGCCAGCAATGGCTACACCTTC CASSFSDRASNGYTF - TRBD1 TRBJ1-2 TRBV11-2
TGTGCCAGCAGCTTGGTTCTAGCGGGAGGGTACGAGCAGTACTTC CASSLVLAGGYEQYF - TRBD2 TRBJ2-7 TRBV7-9
TGTGCTAGTGGTAATGAGAGGGAGGGCCTCTACGAGCAGTACTTC CASGNEREGLYEQYF - TRBD2 TRBJ2-7 TRBV12-5